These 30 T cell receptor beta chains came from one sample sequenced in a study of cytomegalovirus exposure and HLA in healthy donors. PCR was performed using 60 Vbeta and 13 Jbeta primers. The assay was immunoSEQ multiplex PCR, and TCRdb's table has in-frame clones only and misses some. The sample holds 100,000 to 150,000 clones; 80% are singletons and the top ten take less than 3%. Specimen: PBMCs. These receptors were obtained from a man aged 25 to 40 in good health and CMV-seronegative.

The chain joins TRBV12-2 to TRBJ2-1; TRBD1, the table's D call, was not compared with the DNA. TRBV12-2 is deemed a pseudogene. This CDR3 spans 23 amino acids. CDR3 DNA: TGTGCAAGTCGCTTATCGCTTTGGCCGCACACGCGAGGACAGGGTGGGGTTTCCAATGAGCAGTTCTTC. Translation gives CASRLSLWPHTRGQGGVSNEQFF.

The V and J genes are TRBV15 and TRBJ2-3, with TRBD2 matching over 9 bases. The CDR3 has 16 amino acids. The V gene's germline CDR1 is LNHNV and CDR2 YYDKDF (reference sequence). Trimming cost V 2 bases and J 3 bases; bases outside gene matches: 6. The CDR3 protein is CATSRNSGSGTDTQYF. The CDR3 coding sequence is TGTGCCACCAGCAGAAATAGCGGGAGCGGGACAGATACGCAGTATTTT.

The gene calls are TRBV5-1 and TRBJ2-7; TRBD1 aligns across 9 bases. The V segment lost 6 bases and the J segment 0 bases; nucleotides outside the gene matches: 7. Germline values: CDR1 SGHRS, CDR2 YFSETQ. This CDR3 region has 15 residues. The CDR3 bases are TGCGCCAGCAACAAAGGGACAGGGCTCTCCTACGAGCAGTACTTC. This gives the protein CASNKGTGLSYEQYF.

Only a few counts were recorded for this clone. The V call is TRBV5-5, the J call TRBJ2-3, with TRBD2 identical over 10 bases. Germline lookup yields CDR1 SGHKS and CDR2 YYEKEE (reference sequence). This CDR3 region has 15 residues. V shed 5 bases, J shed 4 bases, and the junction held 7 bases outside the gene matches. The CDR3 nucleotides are TGTGCCAGCAGGATCCTAGCGGGAGAAGCAGATACGCAGTATTTT. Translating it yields CASRILAGEADTQYF. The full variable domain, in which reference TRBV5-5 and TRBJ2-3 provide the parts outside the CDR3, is DAGVTQSPTHLIKTRGQQVTLRCSPISGHKSVSWYQQVLGQGPQFIFQYYEKEERGRGNFPDRFSARQFPNYSSELNVNALLLGDSALYLCASRILAGEADTQYFGPGTRLTVL.

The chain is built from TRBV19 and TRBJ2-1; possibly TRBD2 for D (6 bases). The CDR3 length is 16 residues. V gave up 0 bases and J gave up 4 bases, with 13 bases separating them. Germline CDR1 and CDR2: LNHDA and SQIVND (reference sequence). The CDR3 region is CASSIEGLSGYNEQFF. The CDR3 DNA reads TGTGCCAGTAGTATAGAGGGTCTTAGCGGATACAATGAGCAGTTCTTC.

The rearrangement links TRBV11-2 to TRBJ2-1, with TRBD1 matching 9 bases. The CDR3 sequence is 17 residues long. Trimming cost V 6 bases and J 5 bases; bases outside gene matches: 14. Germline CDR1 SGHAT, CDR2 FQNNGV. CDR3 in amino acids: CASRPITGGSLNNEQFF. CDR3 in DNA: TGTGCCAGCAGACCGATCACAGGGGGCTCGTTGAACAATGAGCAGTTCTTC.

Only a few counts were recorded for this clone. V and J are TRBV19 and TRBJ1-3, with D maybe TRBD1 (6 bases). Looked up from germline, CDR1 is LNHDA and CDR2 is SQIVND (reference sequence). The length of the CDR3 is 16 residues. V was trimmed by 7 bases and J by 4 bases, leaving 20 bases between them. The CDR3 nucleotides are TGTGCCAGTACCCCCCGGGGGGGGCGCCGGGGAAACACCATATATTTT. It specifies CASTPRGGRRGNTIYF.

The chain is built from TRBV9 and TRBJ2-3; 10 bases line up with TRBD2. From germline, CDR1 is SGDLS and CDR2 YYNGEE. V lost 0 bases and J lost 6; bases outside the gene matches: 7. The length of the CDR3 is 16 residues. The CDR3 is CASSVVASGSTDTQYF. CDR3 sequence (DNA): TGTGCCAGCAGCGTAGTGGCTAGCGGGAGTACGGATACGCAGTATTTT.

The CDR3 bases are TGTGCCAGCAATAGCGGGATCGCGTACAATGAGCAGTTCTTC. Its translation is CASNSGIAYNEQFF. The chain combines TRBV27 with TRBJ2-1; TRBD2 matches 8 bases. J gave up 4 bases and V 7 bases, and 6 bases lay outside the gene matches. The CDR3 totals 14 residues. Germline V lookup: CDR1 MNHEY, CDR2 SMNVEV (reference sequence).

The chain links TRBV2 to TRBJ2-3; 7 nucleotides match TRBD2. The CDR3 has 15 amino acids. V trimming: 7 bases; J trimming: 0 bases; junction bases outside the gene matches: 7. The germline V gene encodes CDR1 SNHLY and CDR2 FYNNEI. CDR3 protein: CASNVLAASTDTQYF. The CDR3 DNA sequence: TGTGCCAGCAACGTCCTAGCGGCTAGCACAGATACGCAGTATTTT.

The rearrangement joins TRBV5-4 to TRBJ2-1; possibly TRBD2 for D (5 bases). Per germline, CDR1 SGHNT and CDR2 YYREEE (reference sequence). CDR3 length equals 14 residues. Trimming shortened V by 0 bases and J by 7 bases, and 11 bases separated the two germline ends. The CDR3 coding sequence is TGTGCCAGCAGCTTGGGCGGGTCGGGGAATGAGCAGTTCTTC. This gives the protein CASSLGGSGNEQFF.

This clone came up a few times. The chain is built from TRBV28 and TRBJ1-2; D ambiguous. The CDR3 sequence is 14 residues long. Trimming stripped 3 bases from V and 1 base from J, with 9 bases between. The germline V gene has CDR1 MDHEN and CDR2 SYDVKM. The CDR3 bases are TGTGCCAGCAGTTTTGGCCGGGGTAACTATGGCTACACCTTC. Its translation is CASSFGRGNYGYTF.

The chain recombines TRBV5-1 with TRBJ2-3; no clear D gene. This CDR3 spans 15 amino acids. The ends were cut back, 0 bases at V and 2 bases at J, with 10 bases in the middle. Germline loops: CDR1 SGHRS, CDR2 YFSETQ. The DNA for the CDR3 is TGCGCCAGCAGCTTGGGTCGGCGGATCACAGATACGCAGTATTTT. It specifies CASSLGRRITDTQYF.

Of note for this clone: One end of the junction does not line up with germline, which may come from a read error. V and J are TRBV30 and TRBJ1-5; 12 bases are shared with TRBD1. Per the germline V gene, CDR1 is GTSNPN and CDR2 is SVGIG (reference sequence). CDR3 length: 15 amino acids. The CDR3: CAWSVRDRGLQPQNF. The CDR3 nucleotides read TGTGCCTGGAGTGTACGGGACAGGGGGCTTCAGCCCCAGAATTTT.

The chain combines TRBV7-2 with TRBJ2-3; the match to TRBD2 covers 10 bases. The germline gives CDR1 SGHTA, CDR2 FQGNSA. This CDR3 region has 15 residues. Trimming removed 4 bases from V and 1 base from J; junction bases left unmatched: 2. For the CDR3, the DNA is TGTGCCAGCAGCTCCGGGACTAGCGGCACAGATACGCAGTATTTT. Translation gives CASSSGTSGTDTQYF. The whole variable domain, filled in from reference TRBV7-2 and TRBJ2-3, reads GAGVSQSPSNKVTEKGKDVELRCDPISGHTALYWYRQSLGQGLEFLIYFQGNSAPDKSGLPSDRFSAERTGGSVSTLTIQRTQQEDSAVYLCASSSGTSGTDTQYFGPGTRLTVL.

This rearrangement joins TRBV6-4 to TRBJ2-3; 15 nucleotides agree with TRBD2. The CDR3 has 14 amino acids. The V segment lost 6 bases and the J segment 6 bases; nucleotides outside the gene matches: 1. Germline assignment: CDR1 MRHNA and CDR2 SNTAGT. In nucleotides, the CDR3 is TGTGCCAGCAGCGGGACTAGCGGGAGGGATACGCAGTATTTT. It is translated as CASSGTSGRDTQYF.

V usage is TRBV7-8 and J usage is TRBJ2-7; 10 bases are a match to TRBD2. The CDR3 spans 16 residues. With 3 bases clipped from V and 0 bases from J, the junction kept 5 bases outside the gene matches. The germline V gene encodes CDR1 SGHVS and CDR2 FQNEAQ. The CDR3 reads CASSLWTSGDSYEQYF. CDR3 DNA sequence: TGTGCCAGCAGCTTGTGGACTAGCGGAGACTCCTACGAGCAGTACTTC.

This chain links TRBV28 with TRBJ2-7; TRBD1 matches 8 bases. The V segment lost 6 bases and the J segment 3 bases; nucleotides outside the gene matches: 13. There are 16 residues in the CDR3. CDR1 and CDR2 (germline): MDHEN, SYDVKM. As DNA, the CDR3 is TGTGCCAGCAGGACACCAGGGGGCCCACGGGACTACGAGCAGTACTTC. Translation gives CASRTPGGPRDYEQYF.

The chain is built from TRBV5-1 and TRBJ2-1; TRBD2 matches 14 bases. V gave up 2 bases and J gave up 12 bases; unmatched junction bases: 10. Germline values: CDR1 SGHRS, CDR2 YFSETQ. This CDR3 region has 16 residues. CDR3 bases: TGCGCCAGCAGCTTCGCCGGGACTAGCGGGAGTATAGCGCAGTTCTTC. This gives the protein CASSFAGTSGSIAQFF.

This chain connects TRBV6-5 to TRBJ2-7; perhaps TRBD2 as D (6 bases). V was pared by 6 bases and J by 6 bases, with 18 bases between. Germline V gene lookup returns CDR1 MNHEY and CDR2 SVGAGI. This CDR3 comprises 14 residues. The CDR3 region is CASSTGTRGFEQYF. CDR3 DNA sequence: TGTGCCAGCAGCACCGGGACTCGGGGTTTCGAGCAGTACTTC.

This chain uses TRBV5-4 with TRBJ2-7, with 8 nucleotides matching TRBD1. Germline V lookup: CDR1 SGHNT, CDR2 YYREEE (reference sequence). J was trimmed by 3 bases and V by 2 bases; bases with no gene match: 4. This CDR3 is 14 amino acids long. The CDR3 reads CASSFTGGSYEQYF. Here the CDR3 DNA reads TGTGCCAGCAGCTTCACAGGGGGTAGCTACGAGCAGTACTTC.

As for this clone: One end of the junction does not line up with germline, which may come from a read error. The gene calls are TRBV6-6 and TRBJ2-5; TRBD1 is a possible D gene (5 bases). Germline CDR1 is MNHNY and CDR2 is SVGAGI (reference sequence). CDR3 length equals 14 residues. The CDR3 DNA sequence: TGTGCCAGCAGTCCACAGGTCGAACAAGTGACCCAGTACTTC. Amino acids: CASSPQVEQVTQYF.

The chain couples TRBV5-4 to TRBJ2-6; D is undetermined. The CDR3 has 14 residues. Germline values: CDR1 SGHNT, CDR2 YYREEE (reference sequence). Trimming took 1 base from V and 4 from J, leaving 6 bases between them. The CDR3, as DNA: TGTGCCAGCAGCTTGTCTCAGGGGGCCAACGTCCTGACTTTC. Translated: CASSLSQGANVLTF. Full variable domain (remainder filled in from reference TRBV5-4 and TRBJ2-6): ETGVTQSPTHLIKTRGQQVTLRCSSQSGHNTVSWYQQALGQGPQFIFQYYREEENGRGNFPPRFSGLQFPNYSSELNVNALELDDSALYLCASSLSQGANVLTFGAGSRLTVL.

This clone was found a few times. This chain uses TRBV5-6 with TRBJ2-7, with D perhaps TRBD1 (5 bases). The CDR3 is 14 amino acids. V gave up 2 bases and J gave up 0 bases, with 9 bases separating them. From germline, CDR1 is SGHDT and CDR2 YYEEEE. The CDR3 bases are TGTGCCAGCAGCTTTCTTCAGGGCTCCTACGAGCAGTACTTC. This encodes CASSFLQGSYEQYF.

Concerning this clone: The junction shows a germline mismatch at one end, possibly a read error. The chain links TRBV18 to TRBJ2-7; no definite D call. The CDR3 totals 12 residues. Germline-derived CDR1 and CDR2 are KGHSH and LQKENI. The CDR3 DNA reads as TGTGCCAGCTGCAAGTTCTCCTACGAACAGTACTTC. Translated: CASCKFSYEQYF.

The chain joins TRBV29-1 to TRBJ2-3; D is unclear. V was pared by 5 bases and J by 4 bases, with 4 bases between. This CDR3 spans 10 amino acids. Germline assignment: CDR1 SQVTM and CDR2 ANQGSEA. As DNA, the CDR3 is TGCAGCGTTCCCGCAGATACGCAGTATTTT. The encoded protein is CSVPADTQYF.

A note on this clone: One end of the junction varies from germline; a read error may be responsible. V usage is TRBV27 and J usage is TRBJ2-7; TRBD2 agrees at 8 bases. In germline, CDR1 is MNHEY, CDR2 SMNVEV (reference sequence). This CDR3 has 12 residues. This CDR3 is CASSKGGGIFAF. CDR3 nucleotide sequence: TGTGCCAGCTCGAAGGGCGGGGGGATTTTCGCCTTC.

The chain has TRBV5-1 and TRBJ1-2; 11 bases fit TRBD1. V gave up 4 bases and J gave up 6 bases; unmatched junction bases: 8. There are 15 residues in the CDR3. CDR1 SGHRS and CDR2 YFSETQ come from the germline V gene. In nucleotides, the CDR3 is TGCGCCAGCAGCGCGCGGACGGGACAGGGGGATGGCTACACCTTC. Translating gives CASSARTGQGDGYTF.

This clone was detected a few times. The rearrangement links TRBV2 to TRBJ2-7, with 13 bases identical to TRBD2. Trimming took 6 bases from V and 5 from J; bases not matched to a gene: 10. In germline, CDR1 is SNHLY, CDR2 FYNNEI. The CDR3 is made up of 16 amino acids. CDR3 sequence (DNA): TGTGCCAGCAGATCCACTAGCGGGAGGGCCGGACACGAGCAGTACTTC. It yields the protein CASRSTSGRAGHEQYF.

CDR3 sequence: CASSIAGGETQYF. The CDR3 DNA reads TGTGCCAGCAGCATAGCGGGAGGAGAGACCCAGTACTTC. V and J are TRBV28 and TRBJ2-5; 10 bases agree with TRBD2. The germline CDR1 and CDR2 sequences are MDHEN and SYDVKM. Trimming removed 6 bases from V and 4 bases from J; junction bases left unmatched: 2. CDR3 length equals 13 residues.